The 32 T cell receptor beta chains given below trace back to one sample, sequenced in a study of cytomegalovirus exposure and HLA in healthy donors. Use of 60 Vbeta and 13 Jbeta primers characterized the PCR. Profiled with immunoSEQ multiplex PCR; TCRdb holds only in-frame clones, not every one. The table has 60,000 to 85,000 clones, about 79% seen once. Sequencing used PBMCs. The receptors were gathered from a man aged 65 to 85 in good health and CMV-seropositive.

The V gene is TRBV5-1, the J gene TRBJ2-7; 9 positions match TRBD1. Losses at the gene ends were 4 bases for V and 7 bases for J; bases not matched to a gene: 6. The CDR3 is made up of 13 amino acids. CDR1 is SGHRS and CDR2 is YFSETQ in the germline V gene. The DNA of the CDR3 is TGCGCCAGCAGCCACGGGACAGGGCGGGAGCAGTACTTC. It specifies CASSHGTGREQYF.

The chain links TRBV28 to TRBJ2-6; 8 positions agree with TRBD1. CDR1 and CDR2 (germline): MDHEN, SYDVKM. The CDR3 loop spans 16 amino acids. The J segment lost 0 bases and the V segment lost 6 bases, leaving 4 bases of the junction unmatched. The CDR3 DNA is TGTGCCAGCAGGGGACAGGACGCCTCTGGGGCCAACGTCCTGACTTTC. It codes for CASRGQDASGANVLTF.

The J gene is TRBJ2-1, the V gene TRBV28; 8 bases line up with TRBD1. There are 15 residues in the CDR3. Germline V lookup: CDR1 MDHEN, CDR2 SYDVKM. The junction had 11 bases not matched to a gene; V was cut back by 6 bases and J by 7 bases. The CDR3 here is CASRERTGWGNEQFF. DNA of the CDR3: TGTGCCAGCAGAGAACGGACAGGGTGGGGAAATGAGCAGTTCTTC.

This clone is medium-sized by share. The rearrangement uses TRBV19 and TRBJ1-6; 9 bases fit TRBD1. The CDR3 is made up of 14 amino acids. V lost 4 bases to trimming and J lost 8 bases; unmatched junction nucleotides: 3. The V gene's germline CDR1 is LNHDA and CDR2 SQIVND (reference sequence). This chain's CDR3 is CASSRRDRDSPLHF. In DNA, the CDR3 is TGTGCCAGTAGTAGAAGGGACAGGGATTCACCCCTCCACTTT.

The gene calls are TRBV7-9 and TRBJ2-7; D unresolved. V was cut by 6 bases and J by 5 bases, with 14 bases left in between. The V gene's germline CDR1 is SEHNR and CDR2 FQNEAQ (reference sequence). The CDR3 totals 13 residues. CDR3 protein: CASRPLGRDEQYF. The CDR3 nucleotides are TGTGCCAGCAGACCACTCGGTCGGGACGAGCAGTACTTC.

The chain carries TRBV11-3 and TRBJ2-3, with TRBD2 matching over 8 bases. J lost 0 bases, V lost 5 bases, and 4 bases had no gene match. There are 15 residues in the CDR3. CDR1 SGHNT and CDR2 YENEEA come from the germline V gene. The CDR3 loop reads CASSRGGTSTDTQYF. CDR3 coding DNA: TGTGCCAGCAGCCGGGGGGGAACTAGCACAGATACGCAGTATTTT. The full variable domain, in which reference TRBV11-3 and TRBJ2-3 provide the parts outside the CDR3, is EAGVVQSPRYKIIEKKQPVAFWCNPISGHNTLYWYLQNLGQGPELLIRYENEEAVDDSQLPKDRFSAERLKGVDSTLKIQPAELGDSAVYLCASSRGGTSTDTQYFGPGTRLTVL.

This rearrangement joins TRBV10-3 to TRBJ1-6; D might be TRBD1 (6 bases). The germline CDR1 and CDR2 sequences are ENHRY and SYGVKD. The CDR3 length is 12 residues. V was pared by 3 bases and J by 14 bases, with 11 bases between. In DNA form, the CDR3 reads TGTGCCATCAGTGAACAGGGCGCGACCCTCCACTTT. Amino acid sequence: CAISEQGATLHF.

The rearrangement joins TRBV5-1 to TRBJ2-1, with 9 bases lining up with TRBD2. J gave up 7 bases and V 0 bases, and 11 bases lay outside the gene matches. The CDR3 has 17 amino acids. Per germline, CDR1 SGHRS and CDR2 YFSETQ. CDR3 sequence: CASSLGGAGGRMNEQFF. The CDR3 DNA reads TGCGCCAGCAGCTTGGGAGGAGCGGGGGGCCGGATGAATGAGCAGTTCTTC.

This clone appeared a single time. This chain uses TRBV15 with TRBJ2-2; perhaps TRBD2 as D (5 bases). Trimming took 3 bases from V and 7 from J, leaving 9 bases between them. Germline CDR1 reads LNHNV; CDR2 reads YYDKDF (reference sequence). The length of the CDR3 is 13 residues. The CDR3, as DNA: TGTGCCACCAGCAGGGTAGGGAGCGGGGAGCTGTTTTTT. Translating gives CATSRVGSGELFF.

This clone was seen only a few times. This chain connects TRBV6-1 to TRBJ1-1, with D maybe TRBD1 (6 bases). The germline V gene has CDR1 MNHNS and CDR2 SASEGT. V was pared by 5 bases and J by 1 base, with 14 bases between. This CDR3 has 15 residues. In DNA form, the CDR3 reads TGTGCCAGCAGTTCTAGGGGGACGGAGAACACTGAAGCTTTCTTT. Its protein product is CASSSRGTENTEAFF.

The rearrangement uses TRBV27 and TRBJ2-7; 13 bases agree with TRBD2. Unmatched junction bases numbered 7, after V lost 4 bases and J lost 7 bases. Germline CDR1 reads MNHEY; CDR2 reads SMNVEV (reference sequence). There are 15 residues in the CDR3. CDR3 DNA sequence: TGTGCCAGCAGTTCCGGACTAGCGGGAGTGGATGAGCAGTACTTC. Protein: CASSSGLAGVDEQYF.

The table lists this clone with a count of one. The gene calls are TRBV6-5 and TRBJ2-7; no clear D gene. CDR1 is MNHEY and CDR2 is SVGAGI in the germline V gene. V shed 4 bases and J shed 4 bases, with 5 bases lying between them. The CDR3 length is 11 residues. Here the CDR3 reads CASSSLYEQYF. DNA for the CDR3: TGTGCCAGCAGTTCCCTTTACGAGCAGTACTTC.

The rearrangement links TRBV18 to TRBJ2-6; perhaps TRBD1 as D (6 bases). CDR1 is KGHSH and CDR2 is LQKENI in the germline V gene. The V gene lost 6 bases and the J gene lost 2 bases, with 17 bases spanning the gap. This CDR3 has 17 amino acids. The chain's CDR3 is CASSQGIGGPGANVLTF. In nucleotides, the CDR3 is TGTGCCAGCTCCCAAGGGATTGGGGGCCCTGGGGCCAACGTCCTGACTTTC. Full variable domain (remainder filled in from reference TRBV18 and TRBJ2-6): NAGVMQNPRHLVRRRGQEARLRCSPMKGHSHVYWYRQLPEEGLKFMVYLQKENIIDESGMPKERFSAEFPKEGPSILRIQQVVRGDSAAYFCASSQGIGGPGANVLTFGAGSRLTVL.

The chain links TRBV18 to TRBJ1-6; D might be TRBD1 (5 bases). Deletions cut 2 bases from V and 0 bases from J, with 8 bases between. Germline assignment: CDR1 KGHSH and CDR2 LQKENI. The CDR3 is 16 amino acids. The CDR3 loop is CASSPTGSSYNSPLHF. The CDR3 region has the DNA TGTGCCAGCTCACCAACAGGAAGCTCCTATAATTCACCCCTCCACTTT.

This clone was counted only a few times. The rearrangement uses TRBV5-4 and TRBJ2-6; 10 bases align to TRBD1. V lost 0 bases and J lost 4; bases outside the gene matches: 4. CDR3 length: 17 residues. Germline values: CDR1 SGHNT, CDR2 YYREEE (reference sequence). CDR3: CASSLGQGAQGANVLTF. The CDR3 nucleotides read TGTGCCAGCAGCTTGGGACAGGGGGCGCAAGGGGCCAACGTCCTGACTTTC.

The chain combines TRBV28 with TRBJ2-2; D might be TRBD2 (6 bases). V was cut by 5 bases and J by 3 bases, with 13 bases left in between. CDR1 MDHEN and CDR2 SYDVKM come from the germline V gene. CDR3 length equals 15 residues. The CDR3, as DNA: TGTGCCAGCAGTGCCCCAGCGGGTCACACCGGGGAGCTGTTTTTT. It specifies CASSAPAGHTGELFF.

The CDR3 DNA follows: TGTGCCAGCTCACCACCAGGGGGTCGTGAAAAACTGTTTTTT. This gives the protein CASSPPGGREKLFF. The chain is built from TRBV18 and TRBJ1-4, with a possible D match to TRBD1 (6 bases). The CDR3 covers 14 residues. CDR1 is KGHSH and CDR2 is LQKENI in the germline V gene. Trimming left V 0 bases short and J 7 bases short, with 9 bases between.

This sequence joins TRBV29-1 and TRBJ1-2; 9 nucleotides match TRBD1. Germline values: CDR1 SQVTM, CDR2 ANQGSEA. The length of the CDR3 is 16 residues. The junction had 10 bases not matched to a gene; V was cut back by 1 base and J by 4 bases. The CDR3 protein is CSVEGPGQGGFYGYTF. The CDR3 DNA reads TGCAGCGTTGAAGGCCCGGGACAGGGAGGATTCTATGGCTACACCTTC.

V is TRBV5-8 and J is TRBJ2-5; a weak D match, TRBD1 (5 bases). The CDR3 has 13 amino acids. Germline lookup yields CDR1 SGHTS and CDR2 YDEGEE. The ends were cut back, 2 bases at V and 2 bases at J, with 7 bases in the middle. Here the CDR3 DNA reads TGTGCCAGCAGCTTAGACAGACAAGAGACCCAGTACTTC. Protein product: CASSLDRQETQYF.

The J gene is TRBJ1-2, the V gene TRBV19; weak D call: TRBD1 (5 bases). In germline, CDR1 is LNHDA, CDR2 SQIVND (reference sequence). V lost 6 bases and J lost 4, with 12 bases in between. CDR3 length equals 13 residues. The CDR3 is CASRGQAGYGYTF. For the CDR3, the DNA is TGTGCCAGTAGAGGACAAGCCGGCTATGGCTACACCTTC.

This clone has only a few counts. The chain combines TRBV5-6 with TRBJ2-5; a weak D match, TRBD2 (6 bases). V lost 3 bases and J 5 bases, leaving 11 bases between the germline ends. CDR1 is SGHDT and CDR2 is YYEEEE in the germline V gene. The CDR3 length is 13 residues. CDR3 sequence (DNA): TGTGCCAGCAGCTCCGGGAGAAAGGAGACCCAGTACTTC. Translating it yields CASSSGRKETQYF.

The DNA of the CDR3 is TGTGCCAGCAGTGAATGGGGGCTGGCAGGAAACACCATATATTTT. This translates into CASSEWGLAGNTIYF. The J gene is TRBJ1-3, the V gene TRBV6-4, with D tentatively TRBD1 (6 bases). The CDR3 spans 15 residues. V was cut by 3 bases and J by 4 bases, with 13 bases left in between. Germline CDR1 reads MRHNA; CDR2 reads SNTAGT.

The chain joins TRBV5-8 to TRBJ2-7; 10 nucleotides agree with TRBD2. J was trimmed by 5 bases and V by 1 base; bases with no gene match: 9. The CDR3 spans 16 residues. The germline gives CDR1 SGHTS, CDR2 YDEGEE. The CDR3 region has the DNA TGTGCCAGCAGCTTGTTTAGCGGGAGGAAGGTAGACGAGCAGTACTTC. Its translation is CASSLFSGRKVDEQYF.

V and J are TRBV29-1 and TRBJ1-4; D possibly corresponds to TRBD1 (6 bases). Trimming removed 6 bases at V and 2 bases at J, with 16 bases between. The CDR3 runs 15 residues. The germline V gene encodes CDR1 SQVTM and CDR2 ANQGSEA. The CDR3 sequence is CSVRGMWGTNEKLFF. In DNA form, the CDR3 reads TGCAGCGTGAGGGGGATGTGGGGTACTAATGAAAAACTGTTTTTT.

The CDR3 region has the DNA TGCGCCAGCACCCCGGGACAGGGAGCCTACGAGCAGTACTTC. Translation: CASTPGQGAYEQYF. The rearrangement joins TRBV5-1 to TRBJ2-7, with 9 nucleotides matching TRBD1. Germline lookup yields CDR1 SGHRS and CDR2 YFSETQ. CDR3 length equals 14 residues. Losses at the gene ends were 6 bases for V and 2 bases for J; bases not matched to a gene: 6.

CDR3: CASSVTPSNYGYTF. CDR3 nucleotide sequence: TGTGCCAGCAGTGTAACTCCATCTAACTATGGCTACACCTTC. The rearrangement links TRBV28 to TRBJ1-2; D remains unclear. V was trimmed by 5 bases and J by 0 bases, leaving 10 bases between them. Germline V gene sequence: CDR1 MDHEN, CDR2 SYDVKM. The CDR3 has 14 amino acids.

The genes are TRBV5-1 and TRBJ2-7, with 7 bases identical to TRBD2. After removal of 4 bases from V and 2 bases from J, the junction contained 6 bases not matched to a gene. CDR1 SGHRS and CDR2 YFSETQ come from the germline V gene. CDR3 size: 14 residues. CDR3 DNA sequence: TGCGCCAGCAGCCCTAGCGGAGGGCCCTACGAGCAGTACTTC. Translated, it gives CASSPSGGPYEQYF.

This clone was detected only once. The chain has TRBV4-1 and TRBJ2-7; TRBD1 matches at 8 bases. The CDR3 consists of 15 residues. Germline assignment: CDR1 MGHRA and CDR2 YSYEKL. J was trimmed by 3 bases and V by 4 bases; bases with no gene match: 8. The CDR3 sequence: CASSRGQGPNYEQYF. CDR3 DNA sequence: TGCGCCAGCAGCCGAGGACAGGGTCCCAACTACGAGCAGTACTTC.

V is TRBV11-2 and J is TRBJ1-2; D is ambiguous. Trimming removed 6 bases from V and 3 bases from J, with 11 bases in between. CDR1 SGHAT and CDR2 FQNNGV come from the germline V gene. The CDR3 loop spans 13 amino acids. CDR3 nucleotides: TGTGCCAGCAGTTTCGGTACAGACTATGGCTACACCTTC. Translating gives CASSFGTDYGYTF.

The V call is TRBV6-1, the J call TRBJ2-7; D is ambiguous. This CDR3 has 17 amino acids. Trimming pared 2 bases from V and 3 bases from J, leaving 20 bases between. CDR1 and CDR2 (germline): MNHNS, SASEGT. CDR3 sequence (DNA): TGTGCCAGCAGTGAATCTGCAGGTGGAATAAAAATCTACGAGCAGTACTTC. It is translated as CASSESAGGIKIYEQYF.

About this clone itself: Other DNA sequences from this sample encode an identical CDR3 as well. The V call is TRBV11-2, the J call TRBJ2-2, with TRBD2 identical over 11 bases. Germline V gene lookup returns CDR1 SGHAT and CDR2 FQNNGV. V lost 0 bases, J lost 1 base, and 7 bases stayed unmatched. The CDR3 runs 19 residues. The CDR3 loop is CASSLDLLTSGVNTGELFF. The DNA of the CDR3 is TGTGCCAGCAGCTTAGACCTCCTGACTAGCGGGGTGAACACCGGGGAGCTGTTTTTT.

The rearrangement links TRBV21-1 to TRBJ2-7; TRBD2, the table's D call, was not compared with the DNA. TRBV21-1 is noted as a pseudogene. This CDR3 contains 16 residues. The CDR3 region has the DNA TGTGCCAGCAGCAAATGTGGGCTAGCGGGGACCTACGAGCAGTACTTC. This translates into CASSKCGLAGTYEQYF.